Shown below are 27 T cell receptor beta chains from a single sample sequenced in a study of CD8+ T cells in alopecia areata. TCR sequencing used cDNA made by reverse transcription of extracted RNA. The method was immunoSEQ multiplex PCR; TCRdb's version includes in-frame clones alone and lacks a portion of them. The repertoire holds almost 35,000 clones, with around three fifths as singletons. The sample consisted of NKG2D-high CD8+ T cells sorted from blood. The receptors were sampled from a human donor with alopecia areata.

V is TRBV27 and J is TRBJ2-1, with TRBD2 identical over 8 bases. The V and J ends lost 4 bases and 7 bases, in that order; junction bases with no gene match: 9. The CDR3 contains 15 residues. CDR1 and CDR2 (germline): MNHEY, SMNVEV (reference sequence). CDR3 in DNA: TGTGCCAGCAGTTCCCGGGAGGGCCGTGTGAATGAGCAGTTCTTC. Translated: CASSSREGRVNEQFF.

This clone has a handful of counts. The chain employs TRBV5-1 and TRBJ1-1; tentative D call: TRBD1 (6 bases). CDR3 length: 13 residues. Germline-derived CDR1 and CDR2 are SGHRS and YFSETQ. The germline V and J ends were trimmed by 7 bases and 3 bases, with 13 bases remaining between them. The CDR3 region has the DNA TGCGCCAGCCAGGGGAGAGTGGACACTGAAGCTTTCTTT. Amino acid sequence: CASQGRVDTEAFF.

There are a few counts of this clone. V and J are TRBV9 and TRBJ2-3; D gene ambiguous. V lost 3 bases and J lost 2, with 4 bases in between. Germline CDR1 is SGDLS and CDR2 is YYNGEE. This CDR3 region has 12 residues. The CDR3 coding sequence is TGTGCCAGCAGCGCCTTCACAGATACGCAGTATTTT. Encoded protein: CASSAFTDTQYF.

The rearrangement uses TRBV19 and TRBJ2-1; D gene unclear. Germline V gives CDR1 LNHDA, CDR2 SQIVND (reference sequence). This CDR3 is 14 amino acids long. The V end was cut by 5 bases, the J end by 5 bases, with 13 bases between. CDR3 residues: CASSFRSTDNEQFF. The CDR3, as DNA: TGTGCCAGTAGTTTCAGATCCACAGACAATGAGCAGTTCTTC.

This clone was observed a single time. J is TRBJ2-1 and V is TRBV6-1, with D possibly matching TRBD1 (6 bases). In germline, CDR1 is MNHNS, CDR2 SASEGT. The CDR3 is 17 residues long. Trimming shortened V by 0 bases and J by 3 bases, and 15 bases separated the two germline ends. The CDR3 here is CASSEATGTPYYNEQFF. The CDR3, as DNA: TGTGCCAGCAGTGAAGCCACCGGGACACCATACTACAATGAGCAGTTCTTC.

V gene TRBV5-5 combines with J gene TRBJ2-3, with D perhaps matching TRBD2 (6 bases). The CDR3 has 14 amino acids. With 1 base removed from V and 6 bases from J, the gap between germline ends came to 12 bases. The germline V gene has CDR1 SGHKS and CDR2 YYEKEE (reference sequence). This chain's CDR3 is CASSLRQGGDTQYF. The CDR3 DNA reads as TGTGCCAGCAGCTTGAGGCAGGGAGGCGATACGCAGTATTTT.

This clone was seen more than once but under ten times. The V gene is TRBV7-9, the J gene TRBJ2-1; 7 bases map to TRBD1. The J segment lost 2 bases and the V segment lost 5 bases, leaving 6 bases of the junction unmatched. The CDR3 contains 15 residues. Germline V gives CDR1 SEHNR, CDR2 FQNEAQ (reference sequence). As DNA, the CDR3 is TGTGCCAGCAGCGACCGGGACAGACCCTACAATGAGCAGTTCTTC. Its protein is CASSDRDRPYNEQFF.

V is TRBV2 and J is TRBJ2-6; a weak D match, TRBD1 (6 bases). CDR1 is SNHLY, CDR2 FYNNEI, per germline. Trimming stripped 6 bases from V and 0 bases from J, with 12 bases between. This CDR3 has 16 amino acids. This chain's CDR3 is CASRDSMGSGANVLTF. CDR3 sequence (DNA): TGTGCCAGCAGGGACAGTATGGGCTCTGGGGCCAACGTCCTGACTTTC.

This clone was recorded a few times. The chain couples TRBV27 to TRBJ2-5; no reliable D call. Trimming removed 2 bases from V and 0 bases from J, with 7 bases in between. Germline V CDR1 and CDR2: MNHEY, SMNVEV (reference sequence). CDR3 size: 14 residues. CDR3 protein: CASSLRQNQETQYF. CDR3 nucleotides: TGTGCCAGCAGTTTACGGCAAAACCAAGAGACCCAGTACTTC.

This sequence joins TRBV6-7 and TRBJ2-5; possible D gene TRBD1, 6 bases. TRBV6-7 is an ORF for which the function is uncertain. Between the trimmed V and J ends, which lost 8 bases and 5 bases, there was a span of 18 bases. The CDR3 runs to 14 residues. The CDR3 region is CASLCRGSWETQYF. The CDR3 coding sequence is TGTGCCAGCCTCTGCAGGGGATCGTGGGAGACCCAGTACTTC.

The chain recombines TRBV27 with TRBJ2-5; 10 nucleotides align to TRBD1. Unmatched junction bases numbered 15, after V lost 6 bases and J lost 5 bases. The CDR3 sequence is 17 residues long. The germline CDR1 and CDR2 sequences are MNHEY and SMNVEV (reference sequence). CDR3 nucleotides: TGTGCCAGCAGCACCTCGACCGGGACAGGGGTGATGGAGACCCAGTACTTC. Its protein product is CASSTSTGTGVMETQYF.

The J gene is TRBJ1-1, the V gene TRBV19, with D tentatively TRBD1 (5 bases). V gave up 2 bases and J gave up 0 bases, with 13 bases separating them. The CDR3 is 16 residues long. Per germline, CDR1 LNHDA and CDR2 SQIVND (reference sequence). The CDR3 bases are TGTGCCAGTAGTATAAGTGCAGGGCCTTTGAACACTGAAGCTTTCTTT. Its protein product is CASSISAGPLNTEAFF.

This clone was seen a few times. The chain combines TRBV29-1 with TRBJ2-1; D ambiguous. This CDR3 has 11 amino acids. V was pared by 5 bases and J by 9 bases, with 11 bases between. Germline loops: CDR1 SQVTM, CDR2 ANQGSEA. CDR3 in DNA: TGCAGCGTTATCGTGCTTGGTGAGCAGTTCTTC. It is translated as CSVIVLGEQFF.

This clone was counted a few times. The chain has TRBV4-3 and TRBJ2-7; 7 bases are a match to TRBD1. CDR3 length: 17 amino acids. The V segment lost 4 bases and the J segment 5 bases; nucleotides outside the gene matches: 17. CDR1 and CDR2 from the germline V gene are LGHNA and YSLEER. The CDR3 here is CASSRNLDRVAYHEQYF. As DNA, the CDR3 is TGCGCCAGCAGCCGCAATCTAGACAGGGTGGCGTATCACGAGCAGTACTTC.

This rearrangement joins TRBV20-1 to TRBJ1-6; D unclear. The CDR3 is 11 amino acids. Germline assignment: CDR1 DFQATT and CDR2 SNEGSKA (reference sequence). Trimming pared 1 base from V and 15 bases from J, leaving 10 bases between. CDR3 sequence reads: CSARARYSLHF. In DNA form, the CDR3 reads TGCAGTGCTAGAGCCCGGTATAGCCTCCACTTT.

Comment on this clone: With only one base between it and a far larger clone, this is likely a read error. The sample contains more than one DNA sequence encoding this CDR3. The chain carries TRBV7-9 and TRBJ2-1, with D perhaps assigned TRBD1 or TRBD2 (6 bases each). Germline V gives CDR1 SEHNR, CDR2 FQNEAQ (reference sequence). This CDR3 contains 14 residues. V was trimmed by 1 base and J by 6 bases, leaving 10 bases between them. CDR3: CASSLGGAINEQFF. Written as DNA, the CDR3 is TGTGCCAGCAGCTTAGGGGGGGCCATCAATGAGCAGTTCTTC.

The chain couples TRBV6-5 to TRBJ1-6; D ambiguous. The CDR3 sequence is 13 residues long. The ends were cut back, 6 bases at V and 7 bases at J, with 10 bases in the middle. The V gene's germline CDR1 is MNHEY and CDR2 SVGAGI. The CDR3 DNA sequence: TGTGCCAGCAGAACTGGGGAAAATTCACCCCTCCACTTT. Its protein product is CASRTGENSPLHF.

The gene calls are TRBV5-1 and TRBJ1-2, with D hard to call. CDR3 length: 17 amino acids. Germline CDR1 SGHRS, CDR2 YFSETQ. V lost 2 bases and J lost 5, with 22 bases in between. The CDR3 DNA sequence: TGCGCCAGCAGCTTAGGTGGAGCGGCCCTCCGCGGGTATGGCTACACCTTC. This codes for CASSLGGAALRGYGYTF. Together with reference TRBV5-1 and TRBJ1-2, the CDR3 gives the full variable domain: KAGVTQTPRYLIKTRGQQVTLSCSPISGHRSVSWYQQTPGQGLQFLFEYFSETQRNKGNFPGRFSGRQFSNSRSEMNVSTLELGDSALYLCASSLGGAALRGYGYTFGSGTRLTVV.

This chain links TRBV27 with TRBJ1-5, with D unresolved. The CDR3 loop spans 14 amino acids. Germline CDR1 is MNHEY and CDR2 is SMNVEV (reference sequence). Between the trimmed V and J ends, which lost 1 base and 3 bases, there was a span of 7 bases. The CDR3 region has the DNA TGTGCCAGCAGTTTATTGGGTAACAATCAGCCCCAGCATTTT. Its translation: CASSLLGNNQPQHF.

This clone was picked up one time. The chain links TRBV19 to TRBJ2-5, with TRBD1 matching 7 bases. The CDR3 totals 13 residues. With 8 bases clipped from V and 5 bases from J, the junction kept 8 bases outside the gene matches. Looked up from germline, CDR1 is LNHDA and CDR2 is SQIVND (reference sequence). The chain's CDR3 is CASAAGGMETQYF. In DNA form, the CDR3 reads TGTGCCAGTGCCGCAGGGGGTATGGAGACCCAGTACTTC. Filled out from reference TRBV19 and TRBJ2-5, the complete variable domain reads DGGITQSPKYLFRKEGQNVTLSCEQNLNHDAMYWYRQDPGQGLRLIYYSQIVNDFQKGDIAEGYSVSREKKESFPLTVTSAQKNPTAFYLCASAAGGMETQYFGPGTRLLVL.

The rearrangement links TRBV28 to TRBJ2-2; D perhaps matches TRBD2 (6 bases). Trimming left V 7 bases short and J 2 bases short, with 8 bases between. CDR1 and CDR2 (germline): MDHEN, SYDVKM. The CDR3 covers 13 residues. The DNA for the CDR3 is TGTGCCAGCATGACTAGAAACACCGGGGAGCTGTTTTTT. It encodes CASMTRNTGELFF.

The CDR3 sequence: CASSSAGTSGNVDEQYF. CDR3 nucleotides: TGTGCCAGCAGCTCCGCCGGGACTAGCGGGAATGTAGACGAGCAGTACTTC. The chain employs TRBV7-9 and TRBJ2-7; 13 bases line up with TRBD2. V lost 4 bases and J lost 5; bases outside the gene matches: 11. CDR1 and CDR2 (germline): SEHNR, FQNEAQ (reference sequence). This CDR3 spans 17 amino acids.

J is TRBJ2-2 and V is TRBV29-1; D is unresolved. V shed 4 bases and J shed 2 bases, with 8 bases lying between them. Looked up from germline, CDR1 is SQVTM and CDR2 is ANQGSEA. CDR3 size: 13 residues. The CDR3 DNA is TGCAGCGTTGTTAGCAGTAACACCGGGGAGCTGTTTTTT. Residues: CSVVSSNTGELFF.

The chain is built from TRBV9 and TRBJ2-7; tentatively, D is TRBD1 (5 bases). Trimming shortened V by 0 bases and J by 3 bases, and 10 bases separated the two germline ends. Germline V gene lookup returns CDR1 SGDLS and CDR2 YYNGEE. This CDR3 has 14 residues. CDR3 sequence (DNA): TGTGCCAGCAGCGTAGCGGGCAGGGTCTACGAGCAGTACTTC. This translates into CASSVAGRVYEQYF.

This clone was seen a few times. The V gene is TRBV29-1, the J gene TRBJ2-1; tentatively, D is TRBD2 (6 bases). The CDR3 extends over 14 amino acids. Germline V gene data show CDR1 as SQVTM and CDR2 as ANQGSEA. The germline V and J ends were trimmed by 2 bases and 6 bases, with 14 bases remaining between them. The CDR3 DNA sequence: TGCAGCGTTGAATTTGCGGGATCGGGCAATGAGCAGTTCTTC. This translates into CSVEFAGSGNEQFF.

The V call is TRBV4-3, the J call TRBJ2-7; D is perhaps TRBD2 (5 bases). The V end lost 4 bases, the J end lost 2 bases, and 15 bases lay between the germline ends. The germline V gene has CDR1 LGHNA and CDR2 YSLEER. This CDR3 is built from 15 residues. CDR3 sequence reads: CASSPGTTRTYEQYF. CDR3 sequence (DNA): TGCGCCAGCAGCCCAGGAACAACTAGGACCTACGAGCAGTACTTC.

This chain joins TRBV10-3 and TRBJ2-5; no clear D. Germline V gene lookup returns CDR1 ENHRY and CDR2 SYGVKD. The length of the CDR3 is 13 residues. V was pared by 6 bases and J by 2 bases, with 10 bases between. In DNA, the CDR3 is TGTGCCATCAGGGACCCAATTCAAGAGACCCAGTACTTC. Protein product: CAIRDPIQETQYF.